These T cell receptor beta chains were read from a single sample in a study of shared clonotypes between healthy human individuals. Clones were read by immunoSEQ multiplex PCR, and TCRdb kept only the in-frame ones, dropping some. Of approximately 700,000 clones detected, around four fifths appear once; the ten largest clones hold around 1.8%. Sequenced sample: memory CD4+ T cells sorted from blood. The origin of the receptors is a woman in her twenties or thirties in good health. Each CDR3 is given with its conserved first and last residue. Fields, in order: clone size, J gene, D gene, V gene, CDR3 length, CDR3 DNA, CDR3 protein. D genes are given only for firm matches. Part of the rows lack a size; the others show once, few, many or a class for expanded clones.

once	TRBJ2-1	TRBD2	TRBV30	15	TGTGCCTGGAGACCGGGACTAGCGGTCTACAATGAGCAGTTCTTC	CAWRPGLAVYNEQFF
few	TRBJ1-5	TRBD1	TRBV4-1	16	TGCGCCAGCAGCCAAGATGGGACAGGGGGCGGTCAGCCCCAGCATTTT	CASSQDGTGGGQPQHF
.	TRBJ2-1	TRBD2	TRBV19	17	TGTGCCAGTAACCGACTAGCGGGAGGCTCAGGGTTGGATGAGCAGTTCTTC	CASNRLAGGSGLDEQFF
many	TRBJ2-3	.	TRBV19	14	TGTGCCAGTAAAACGGGAGTGAACACAGATACGCAGTATTTT	CASKTGVNTDTQYF
.	TRBJ2-1	TRBD2	TRBV7-2	15	TGTGCCAGCAGCTCCGCCGGGAGGTGGTACAATGAGCAGTTCTTC	CASSSAGRWYNEQFF
once	TRBJ1-2	.	TRBV11-1	14	TGTGCCAGCAGCTTCGGGGTCAAGGGGGATGGCTACACCTTC	CASSFGVKGDGYTF
.	TRBJ2-3	.	TRBV4-1	14	TGCGCCAGCAGCCAATTCCAGGACCCAGATACGCAGTATTTT	CASSQFQDPDTQYF
.	TRBJ2-5	TRBD2	TRBV11-2	15	TGTGCCAGCAGACCCCCGGGACTAGTCACAGAGACCCAGTACTTC	CASRPPGLVTETQYF
.	TRBJ2-3	.	TRBV7-5	19	TGTGTCAGAAGCTTAGCACGGAGGTTGGAGGGTTGGGGCACAGATACGCAGTATTTT	CVRSLARRLEGWGTDTQYF
.	TRBJ2-6	.	TRBV11-2	16	TGTGCCAGCAGCTTAGACGTGGTCTCTGGGGCCAACGTCCTGACTTTC	CASSLDVVSGANVLTF
.	TRBJ2-2	TRBD2	TRBV7-2	15	TGTGCCAGCAGACGGACTAGCGGGAGCACCGGGGAGCTGTTTTTT	CASRRTSGSTGELFF
few	TRBJ2-7	TRBD1	TRBV5-1	15	TGCGCCAGCACAAACGCCGGGACAGAGACCTACGAGCAGTACTTC	CASTNAGTETYEQYF
.	TRBJ2-5	.	TRBV28	13	TGTGCCAGCAGTTTAGGCAGTAAAGAGACCCAGTACTTC	CASSLGSKETQYF
.	TRBJ2-7	.	TRBV2	13	TGTGCCAGCCTTGGAGATGGACTCTACGAGCAGTACTTC	CASLGDGLYEQYF
.	TRBJ1-2	.	TRBV10-3	14	TGTGCCATCAGTGGGGGAGTAGGGAACTATGGCTACACCTTC	CAISGGVGNYGYTF
.	TRBJ1-5	.	TRBV19	14	TGTGCCAGTAGTATGATGGGCGGAGCGGGGCCCCAGCATTTT	CASSMMGGAGPQHF
few	TRBJ1-4	TRBD1	TRBV9	15	TGTGCCAGCAGCGTTGACAGGGGACCGGGGGAAAAACTGTTTTTT	CASSVDRGPGEKLFF
once	TRBJ2-2	.	TRBV19	15	TGTGCCAGTAGTATATTGGGGAAGGGGTCCGGGGAGCTGTTTTTT	CASSILGKGSGELFF
.	TRBJ1-5	.	TRBV19	17	TGTGCCAGTAGCAGAAACTGGGGGGGGTATAGCAATCAGCCCCAGCATTTT	CASSRNWGGYSNQPQHF
few	TRBJ2-7	.	TRBV6-6	13	TGTGCCAGCACTTACGGGACCAGCTACGAGCAGTACTTC	CASTYGTSYEQYF
.	TRBJ2-3	.	TRBV7-2	19	TGTGCCAGCAGCTTAGTGGCCTTATCCACTGGGCCAAGCACAGATACGCAGTATTTT	CASSLVALSTGPSTDTQYF
.	TRBJ2-1	TRBD1	TRBV2	15	TGTGCCAGCAGTCCCACAGGGGGCGCGGGGAATGAGCAGTTCTTC	CASSPTGGAGNEQFF
once	TRBJ2-7	TRBD2	TRBV18	17	TGTGCCAGCTCACCACCGCTGGCGGGGAGGGGCACCTACGAGCAGTACTTC	CASSPPLAGRGTYEQYF
.	TRBJ2-7	TRBD1	TRBV5-1	15	TGCGCCAGCAGCGATCGGACCGGGACAGGGTTTCAGCAGTACTTC	CASSDRTGTGFQQYF
.	TRBJ2-3	.	TRBV5-1	15	TGCGCCAGCAGCCTGCTAGCAACGTCCACAGATACGCAGTATTTT	CASSLLATSTDTQYF
.	TRBJ1-2	.	TRBV7-2	15	TGTGCCAGCAACCCTACCCTAGCCCCTAACTATGGCTACACCTTC	CASNPTLAPNYGYTF
.	TRBJ2-7	TRBD2	TRBV5-1	16	TGCGCCAGCAGCGACCAACCCAGCGGGGGTTTGTACGAGCAGTACTTC	CASSDQPSGGLYEQYF
.	TRBJ2-7	.	TRBV7-8	15	TGTGCCAGCAGCCACTCGAGGGTTCCCTCCTACGAGCAGTACTTC	CASSHSRVPSYEQYF
.	TRBJ1-3	.	TRBV6-1	15	TGTGCCAGCAGGGACACCCGAACTTCTGGAAACACCATATATTTT	CASRDTRTSGNTIYF
.	TRBJ2-2	TRBD1	TRBV7-2	14	TGTGCCACCCGTGCAGGGGGCAACACCGGGGAGCTGTTTTTT	CATRAGGNTGELFF
many	TRBJ2-2	.	TRBV27	15	TGTGCCAGCAGTTTCACTAGCCTGAACACCGGGGAGCTGTTTTTT	CASSFTSLNTGELFF
.	TRBJ2-1	.	TRBV6-1	15	TGTGCCAGCAGCGGGACGGGAGACTCCTACAATGAGCAGTTCTTC	CASSGTGDSYNEQFF
.	TRBJ1-2	.	TRBV5-1	13	TGCGCCAGCAGTGTAGACTTCGACTATGGCTACACCTTC	CASSVDFDYGYTF
.	TRBJ2-1	.	TRBV20-1	11	TGCAGTGCTAGGGGTAGAAGTGAGCAGTTCTTC	CSARGRSEQFF
.	TRBJ2-7	.	TRBV18	17	TGTGCCAGCTCACCCTACACTCCAGACCGGGCCGCCTACGAGCAGTACTTC	CASSPYTPDRAAYEQYF
few	TRBJ2-3	TRBD2	TRBV28	15	TGTGCCAGCAGTTCCCACGGGGGAGGGACAGATACGCAGTATTTT	CASSSHGGGTDTQYF
.	TRBJ2-7	.	TRBV6-1	13	TGTGCCAGCAGTGAAGCGTGGACCCAAGGGCAGTACTTC	CASSEAWTQGQYF
few	TRBJ2-7	TRBD1	TRBV5-1	14	TGCGCCAGCAGCTCCGGGACAGGGGCCGTCGAGCAGTACTTC	CASSSGTGAVEQYF
.	TRBJ1-5	.	TRBV7-9	16	TGTGCCAGCAGCTTCGGGGACGGCCGTAGCAATCAGCCCCAGCATTTT	CASSFGDGRSNQPQHF
many	TRBJ1-5	.	TRBV6-1	14	TGTGCCAGCAGTGAAGCCGGAATATCAGCCCCACCGCATTTT	CASSEAGISAPPHF
.	TRBJ1-2	.	TRBV6-5	15	TGTGCCAGCAGTCCTTCTCCGAGGGCTGACTATGGCTACACCTTC	CASSPSPRADYGYTF
.	TRBJ2-7	.	TRBV29-1	12	TGCAGCGTTGTACGGATGAAATACGAGCAGTACTTC	CSVVRMKYEQYF
.	TRBJ2-3	.	TRBV27	17	TGTGCCAGCAGCCCCATCCGGGAGTTTCTCGTCCCAGATACGCAGTATTTT	CASSPIREFLVPDTQYF
once	TRBJ2-1	.	TRBV7-9	14	TGTGCCAGCAGCTCCCGGGACTCTTACAATGAGCAGTTCTTC	CASSSRDSYNEQFF
.	TRBJ2-2	.	TRBV29-1	12	TGCAGCGTTGTGGGCAACACCGGGGAGCTGTTTTTT	CSVVGNTGELFF
.	TRBJ2-7	TRBD2	TRBV11-2	15	TGTGCCAGCGCCACCCAGGCTAGCGGGACATACGAGCAGTACTTC	CASATQASGTYEQYF
.	TRBJ1-1	.	TRBV7-9	14	TGTGCCAGCAGCTTAACAGGCTCGAACACTGAAGCTTTCTTT	CASSLTGSNTEAFF
.	TRBJ1-5	.	TRBV28	14	TGTGCCAGCAGCCGCTCCGGGGGGAATCAGCCCCAGCATTTT	CASSRSGGNQPQHF
few	TRBJ2-5	.	TRBV28	15	TGTGCCAGCAGTTCCCCTAAGGGGGGCCCAGAGACCCAGTACTTC	CASSSPKGGPETQYF
.	TRBJ2-6	.	TRBV7-8	15	TGTGCCAGCAGCTTACGAACCGCTGGGGCCAACGTCCTGACTTTC	CASSLRTAGANVLTF
few	TRBJ1-4	.	TRBV28	12	TGTGCCAGCAAGGAACTGACTGAGAAACTGTTTTTT	CASKELTEKLFF
.	TRBJ2-4	TRBD2	TRBV6-1	17	TGTGCCAGCAGTGATATCACTAGCGGATTAGCCAAAAACATTCAGTACTTC	CASSDITSGLAKNIQYF
.	TRBJ2-6	.	TRBV6-1	14	TGTGCCAGCCATAATACGTTGGGGGCCAACGTCCTGACTTTC	CASHNTLGANVLTF
.	TRBJ2-7	TRBD1	TRBV5-1	13	TGCGCCACCTCGAGGACAGGGAACTACGAGCAGTACTTC	CATSRTGNYEQYF
few	TRBJ2-3	.	TRBV6-4	15	TGTGCCAGCAGTGAGTCTTGGGGGGCTGGAGATACGCAGTATTTT	CASSESWGAGDTQYF
.	TRBJ2-7	TRBD1	TRBV13	14	TGTGCCAGCAGCTTCCGGGACAGAGCATACGAGCAGTACTTC	CASSFRDRAYEQYF
.	TRBJ2-7	.	TRBV14	14	TGTGCCAGCAGCCGGGCAGGGAGGTCCGACGAGCAGTACTTC	CASSRAGRSDEQYF
.	TRBJ2-5	.	TRBV11-2	15	TGTGCCAGCAGCCTGAGCCGGTCAGGAGGAGAGACCCAGTACTTC	CASSLSRSGGETQYF